This TCR beta chain is drawn from a study of glioma-infiltrating T cells. Study-wide findings and caveats: Only very few CDR3 sequences appeared in both tissue and blood. Gliomas, especially low-grade, showed above-expected tissue-blood divergence; non-neoplastic patients showed below.

TCR alpha and beta CDR3 regions were amplified from RNA using iRepertoire nested multiplex PCR. For one-step reverse transcription and amplification, roughly 100-400 ng of tissue mRNA or PBMC total RNA was used. TCRdb called the multiplex PCR reads again in MiXCR, with one record for every CDR3 protein. Of 2,800 or so distinct CDR3 sequences in the sample, around 33% were seen once. For this clonotype: Its antigen is unidentified. Mismatch with germline at one junction end may stem from a read error.

CDR1 and CDR2 (germline): SNHLY, FYNNEI. The CDR3 contains 12 residues. The sequenced sample consisted of glioma tissue, nonneoplastic brain tissue, or PBMCs (not recorded which). The sequence was collected from a human donor with low-grade glioma or glioblastoma, undergoing nonglioma brain surgery, or in good health (not recorded which). V gene TRBV2 combines with J gene TRBJ1-3; no definite D call. CDR3 nucleotides: TGTGCAAGCAGCCAATCTGGAAACGCCATATATTTT. As protein: CASSQSGNAIYF. Filled out from reference TRBV2 and TRBJ1-3, the complete variable domain reads EPEVTQTPSHQVTQMGQEVILRCVPISNHLYFYWYRQILGQKVEFLVSFYNNEISEKSEIFDDQFSVERPDGSNFTLKIRSTKLEDSAMYFCASSQSGNAIYFGEGSWLTVV.